This is a list of T cell receptor beta chains from one sample in a study of blood T cell repertoires in COVID-19. Profiled with immunoSEQ multiplex PCR; TCRdb holds only in-frame clones, not every one. The sample consists of hundreds of thousands of clones, just under 90% of them appearing once. What was sequenced was peripheral blood. The receptors were gathered from a young woman with acute or convalescent COVID-19. Each CDR3 is given with its conserved first and last residue. D genes are given only for firm matches. Some rows mark clone size as missing; the rest say once, few, many or name a class of expanded clone.

J,size,D,V,length,CDR3,DNA
TRBJ1-1,.,.,TRBV5-3,16,CARSPPDSLMNTEAFF,TGTGCCAGAAGCCCACCTGACTCGTTGATGAACACTGAAGCTTTCTTT
TRBJ1-2,.,TRBD1,TRBV10-2,16,CASSEAKTGGDYGYTF,TGCGCCAGCAGTGAGGCTAAAACAGGGGGGGACTATGGCTACACCTTC
TRBJ2-3,.,.,TRBV19,17,CASSRGQAGWSTDTQYF,TGTGCCAGTAGTAGGGGGCAAGCGGGGTGGAGCACAGATACGCAGTATTTT
TRBJ2-1,.,TRBD2,TRBV10-2,15,CASSATSGGGDEQFF,TGCGCCAGCAGTGCAACTAGCGGGGGGGGTGATGAGCAGTTCTTC
TRBJ2-4,.,TRBD1,TRBV4-2,15,CASSQRGQGKNIQYF,TGTGCCAGCAGCCAACGGGGACAGGGCAAAAACATTCAGTACTTC
TRBJ1-2,.,.,TRBV18,15,CASSQGRGVNYGYTF,TGTGCCAGCTCACAGGGTCGGGGAGTTAACTATGGCTACACCTTC
TRBJ2-7,.,.,TRBV12-5,15,CASDLRRLVPYEQYF,TGTGCTAGTGATTTAAGGAGGTTGGTCCCCTACGAGCAGTACTTC
TRBJ1-4,.,TRBD1,TRBV6-5,16,CASSYSKGTGNEKLFF,TGTGCCAGCAGTTACTCGAAGGGGACAGGGAATGAAAAACTGTTTTTT
TRBJ2-7,.,.,TRBV9,13,CASSVASAYEQYF,TGTGCCAGCAGCGTAGCCAGCGCCTACGAGCAGTACTTC
TRBJ2-2,once,.,TRBV5-1,14,CASREGAGSGELFF,TGCGCCAGCAGAGAGGGGGCGGGGTCGGGGGAGCTGTTTTTT
TRBJ2-7,.,.,TRBV6-1,13,CASSDLLPDEQYF,TGTGCCAGCAGTGATCTGTTACCAGACGAGCAGTACTTC
TRBJ1-3,.,TRBD1,TRBV13,15,CASSSGTGSGNTIYF,TGTGCCAGCAGCTCAGGGACAGGGAGTGGAAACACCATATATTTT
TRBJ2-2,.,.,TRBV6-6,17,CASSRGVLNANTGELFF,TGTGCCAGCAGTCGCGGGGTGTTAAACGCGAACACCGGGGAGCTGTTTTTT
TRBJ1-2,.,.,TRBV4-2,14,CASSQEFRDYGYTF,TGTGCCAGCAGCCAAGAGTTCCGGGACTATGGCTACACCTTC
TRBJ1-3,.,TRBD1,TRBV7-8,16,CASSPGQGHSGNTIYF,TGTGCCAGCAGCCCCGGACAGGGGCACTCTGGAAACACCATATATTTT
TRBJ1-5,few,.,TRBV7-9,13,CASSFSANQPQHF,TGTGCCAGCAGCTTTAGTGCGAATCAGCCCCAGCATTTT
TRBJ1-2,.,.,TRBV2,13,CASTPGGSYGYTF,TGTGCCAGCACCCCTGGGGGGTCCTATGGCTACACCTTC
TRBJ1-4,.,.,TRBV4-3,17,CASSQETGSALGEKLFF,TGCGCCAGCAGCCAAGAGACAGGCAGCGCCCTGGGTGAAAAACTGTTTTTT
TRBJ1-2,.,.,TRBV7-2,13,CASSLVHPGGYTF,TGTGCCAGCAGCTTAGTCCACCCGGGGGGCTACACCTTC
TRBJ2-7,.,TRBD2,TRBV11-2,15,CASSRTSGGSYEQYF,TGTGCCAGCAGCCGGACTAGCGGGGGGTCCTACGAGCAGTACTTC
TRBJ2-3,.,TRBD1,TRBV30,13,CAWQRQGRDTQYF,TGTGCCTGGCAGAGACAGGGACGAGATACGCAGTATTTT
TRBJ1-6,.,.,TRBV7-3,16,CASSLRASGVGSPLHF,TGTGCCAGCAGCTTACGAGCTTCAGGGGTAGGGTCACCCCTCCACTTT
TRBJ2-2,.,.,TRBV9,16,CASSTRGLKSTGELFF,TGTGCCAGCAGCACGCGGGGGCTTAAATCCACCGGGGAGCTGTTTTTT
TRBJ1-1,.,.,TRBV6-5,11,CASTYSYRAFF,TGTGCCAGCACCTATTCCTATCGAGCTTTCTTT
TRBJ1-1,.,TRBD1,TRBV19,16,CASSKPGGSGGTEAFF,TGTGCCAGTAGCAAGCCAGGGGGTTCGGGTGGCACTGAAGCTTTCTTT
TRBJ2-3,.,TRBD2,TRBV5-1,16,CASSLVGGSSTDTQYF,TGCGCCAGCAGCTTGGTGGGGGGGTCTAGCACAGATACGCAGTATTTT
TRBJ2-7,.,TRBD1,TRBV5-1,13,CASSLGTDYEQYF,TGCGCCAGCAGCTTAGGGACAGACTACGAGCAGTACTTC
TRBJ2-5,.,.,TRBV11-2,15,CASSPETGPQEAQYF,TGTGCCAGCAGCCCTGAGACAGGCCCCCAAGAAGCCCAGTACTTC
TRBJ2-2,.,TRBD1,TRBV9,15,CASSALQGSHGELFF,TGTGCCAGCAGCGCCTTACAGGGGTCGCACGGGGAGCTGTTTTTT
TRBJ1-5,.,.,TRBV4-3,19,CASSQDFASLGGPGKSQHF,TGCGCCAGCAGCCAAGACTTTGCCTCCCTCGGGGGACCGGGTAAGTCCCAGCATTTT
TRBJ1-1,once,.,TRBV20-1,10,CSASWSGAFF,TGCAGTGCTAGTTGGTCAGGAGCTTTCTTT
TRBJ1-2,.,.,TRBV9,15,CASSPALYGDYGYTF,TGTGCCAGCAGCCCAGCCTTATACGGGGACTATGGCTACACCTTC
TRBJ2-1,.,.,TRBV30,16,CAWSRGGDIPRDEQFF,TGTGCCTGGAGTAGGGGGGGGGACATCCCGCGAGATGAGCAGTTCTTC
TRBJ2-1,few,TRBD2,TRBV19,14,CASSGLAGVDEQFF,TGTGCCAGTAGCGGACTAGCGGGGGTGGATGAGCAGTTCTTC
TRBJ1-1,.,.,TRBV19,14,CASSIAGGNTEAFF,TGTGCCAGTAGTATAGCGGGGGGGAACACTGAAGCTTTCTTT
TRBJ2-1,.,.,TRBV6-1,15,CASSERVGSYNEQFF,TGTGCCAGCAGTGAGAGGGTAGGATCCTACAATGAGCAGTTCTTC
TRBJ2-1,.,.,TRBV6-5,16,CASSYKRSSSYNEQFF,TGTGCCAGCAGTTACAAGCGGTCAAGCTCCTACAATGAGCAGTTCTTC
TRBJ2-7,once,TRBD2,TRBV28,16,CASSFETAGGPHEQYF,TGTGCCAGCAGTTTTGAGACGGCGGGGGGCCCCCACGAGCAGTACTTC
TRBJ2-4,.,.,TRBV7-8,15,CASSLRSSAKNIQYF,TGTGCCAGCAGCCTCCGGTCCTCAGCCAAAAACATTCAGTACTTC
TRBJ2-2,.,TRBD2,TRBV5-4,16,CASSLMTSGGAGELFF,TGTGCCAGCAGCCTGATGACTAGCGGGGGGGCCGGGGAGCTGTTTTTT
TRBJ1-2,.,.,TRBV10-2,12,CASMRDSYGYTF,TGCGCCAGCATGCGGGATTCCTATGGCTACACCTTC
TRBJ2-3,once,.,TRBV5-1,14,CASKAVAGTDTQYF,TGCGCCAGCAAAGCGGTGGCAGGCACAGATACGCAGTATTTT
TRBJ1-2,.,.,TRBV19,14,CASSIEEEVGGYTF,TGTGCCAGTAGTATAGAGGAGGAGGTCGGAGGCTACACCTTC
TRBJ1-1,.,.,TRBV2,15,CASIEPGHENTEAFF,TGTGCCAGCATCGAACCGGGACATGAGAACACTGAAGCTTTCTTT
TRBJ2-7,.,TRBD2,TRBV4-1,14,CASSQTGLAHEQYF,TGCGCCAGCAGCCAGACTGGACTAGCCCACGAGCAGTACTTC
TRBJ2-1,.,TRBD1,TRBV6-1,16,CASSEATGQGGNEQFF,TGTGCCAGCAGTGAAGCCACGGGACAGGGTGGGAATGAGCAGTTCTTC
TRBJ1-1,.,.,TRBV10-3,19,CAISVPFARDTKVIPEAFF,TGTGCCATCAGTGTACCTTTCGCCCGGGACACGAAGGTAATTCCTGAAGCTTTCTTT
TRBJ1-1,.,.,TRBV18,14,CASSLQDRNTEAFF,TGTGCCAGCTCACTACAGGACAGGAACACTGAAGCTTTCTTT
TRBJ1-5,.,TRBD1,TRBV5-6,14,CASSSGTGFQPQHF,TGTGCCAGCAGCTCCGGGACAGGGTTTCAGCCCCAGCATTTT
TRBJ2-7,.,.,TRBV7-9,16,CASSLAQGPLSYEQYF,TGTGCCAGCAGCTTAGCCCAGGGCCCCCTCTCCTACGAGCAGTACTTC
TRBJ1-2,.,TRBD1,TRBV7-9,17,CASSFPRPRQGGYGYTF,TGTGCCAGCAGCTTCCCGCGGCCTAGACAGGGTGGCTATGGCTACACCTTC